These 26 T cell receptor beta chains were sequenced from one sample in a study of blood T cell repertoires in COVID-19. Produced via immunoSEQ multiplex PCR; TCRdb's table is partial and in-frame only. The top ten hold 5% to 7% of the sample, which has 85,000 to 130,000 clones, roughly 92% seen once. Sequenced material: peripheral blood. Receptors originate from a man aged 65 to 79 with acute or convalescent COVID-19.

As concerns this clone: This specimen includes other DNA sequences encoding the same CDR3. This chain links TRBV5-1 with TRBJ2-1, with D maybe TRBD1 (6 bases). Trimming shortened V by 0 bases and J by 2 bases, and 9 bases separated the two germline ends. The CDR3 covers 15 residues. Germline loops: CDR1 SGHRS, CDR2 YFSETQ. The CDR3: CASSLARGAYNEQFF. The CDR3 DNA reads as TGCGCCAGCAGCTTGGCCAGGGGTGCCTACAATGAGCAGTTCTTC.

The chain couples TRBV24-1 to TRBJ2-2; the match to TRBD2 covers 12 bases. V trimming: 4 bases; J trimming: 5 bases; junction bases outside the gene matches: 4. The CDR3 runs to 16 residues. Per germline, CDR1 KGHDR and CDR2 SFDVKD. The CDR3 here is CATSDLGTSGTGELFF. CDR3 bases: TGTGCCACCAGTGACCTAGGGACTAGCGGGACCGGGGAGCTGTTTTTT.

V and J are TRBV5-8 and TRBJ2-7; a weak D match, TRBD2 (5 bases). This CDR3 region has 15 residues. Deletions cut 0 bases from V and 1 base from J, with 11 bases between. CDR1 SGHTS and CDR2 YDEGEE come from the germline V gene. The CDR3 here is CASSLGLAASYEQYF. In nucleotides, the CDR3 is TGTGCCAGCAGCTTGGGGCTAGCCGCATCCTACGAGCAGTACTTC.

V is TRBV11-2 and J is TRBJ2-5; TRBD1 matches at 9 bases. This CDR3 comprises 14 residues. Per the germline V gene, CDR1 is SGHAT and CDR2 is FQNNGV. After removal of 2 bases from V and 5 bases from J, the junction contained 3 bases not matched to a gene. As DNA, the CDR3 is TGTGCCAGCAGCTTATACAGGGGGCATGAGACCCAGTACTTC. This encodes CASSLYRGHETQYF.

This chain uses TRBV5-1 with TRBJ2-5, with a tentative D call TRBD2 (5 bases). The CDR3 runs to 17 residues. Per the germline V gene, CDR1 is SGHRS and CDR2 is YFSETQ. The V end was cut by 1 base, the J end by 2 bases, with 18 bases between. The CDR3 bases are TGCGCCAGCAGCTTGAAATGGCAGCGGCACCGACAAGAGACCCAGTACTTC. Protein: CASSLKWQRHRQETQYF.

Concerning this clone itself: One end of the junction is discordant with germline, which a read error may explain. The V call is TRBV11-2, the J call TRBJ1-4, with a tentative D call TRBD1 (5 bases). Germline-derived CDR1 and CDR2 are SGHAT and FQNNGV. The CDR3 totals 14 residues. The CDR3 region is CASSVDRYNEKLFF. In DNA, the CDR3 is TGTGCCAGCAGCGTAGACAGATATAATGAAAAACTGTTTTTT.

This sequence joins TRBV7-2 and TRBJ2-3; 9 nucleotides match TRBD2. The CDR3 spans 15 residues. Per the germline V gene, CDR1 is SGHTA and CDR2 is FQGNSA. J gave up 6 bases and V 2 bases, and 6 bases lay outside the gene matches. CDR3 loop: CASSLSAGGPDTQYF. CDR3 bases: TGTGCCAGCAGCTTATCGGCGGGGGGGCCGGATACGCAGTATTTT.

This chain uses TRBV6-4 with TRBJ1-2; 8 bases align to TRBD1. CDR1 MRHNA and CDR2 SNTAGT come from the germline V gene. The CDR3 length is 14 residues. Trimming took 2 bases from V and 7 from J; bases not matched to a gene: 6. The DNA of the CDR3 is TGTGCCAGCAGTGACCCGGGACAGGCTTCTGGCTACACCTTC. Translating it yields CASSDPGQASGYTF.

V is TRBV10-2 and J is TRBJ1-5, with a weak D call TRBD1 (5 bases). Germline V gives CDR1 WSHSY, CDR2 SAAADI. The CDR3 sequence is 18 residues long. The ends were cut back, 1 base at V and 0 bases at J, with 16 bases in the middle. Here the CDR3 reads CASSEWKGHIHSNQPQHF. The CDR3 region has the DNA TGCGCCAGCAGTGAGTGGAAGGGGCATATCCATAGCAATCAGCCCCAGCATTTT.

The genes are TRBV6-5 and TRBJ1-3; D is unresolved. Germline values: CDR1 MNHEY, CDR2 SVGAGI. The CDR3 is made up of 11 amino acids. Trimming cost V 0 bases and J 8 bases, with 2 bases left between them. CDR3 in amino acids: CASSYSDTIYF. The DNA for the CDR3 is TGTGCCAGCAGTTACTCCGACACCATATATTTT.

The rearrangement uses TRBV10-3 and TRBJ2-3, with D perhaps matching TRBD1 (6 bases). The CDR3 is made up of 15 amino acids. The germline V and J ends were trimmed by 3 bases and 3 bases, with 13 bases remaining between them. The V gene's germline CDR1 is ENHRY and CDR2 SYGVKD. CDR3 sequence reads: CAISDPGERTDTQYF. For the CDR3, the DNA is TGTGCCATCAGTGACCCAGGGGAGAGAACAGATACGCAGTATTTT.

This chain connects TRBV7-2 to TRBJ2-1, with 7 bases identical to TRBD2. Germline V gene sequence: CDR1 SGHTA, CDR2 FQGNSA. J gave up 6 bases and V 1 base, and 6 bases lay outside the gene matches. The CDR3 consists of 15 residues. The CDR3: CASSLEAGWFNEQFF. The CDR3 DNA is TGTGCCAGCAGCTTAGAAGCGGGATGGTTCAATGAGCAGTTCTTC. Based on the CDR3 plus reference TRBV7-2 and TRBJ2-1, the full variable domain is GAGVSQSPSNKVTEKGKDVELRCDPISGHTALYWYRQSLGQGLEFLIYFQGNSAPDKSGLPSDRFSAERTGGSVSTLTIQRTQQEDSAVYLCASSLEAGWFNEQFFGPGTRLTVL.

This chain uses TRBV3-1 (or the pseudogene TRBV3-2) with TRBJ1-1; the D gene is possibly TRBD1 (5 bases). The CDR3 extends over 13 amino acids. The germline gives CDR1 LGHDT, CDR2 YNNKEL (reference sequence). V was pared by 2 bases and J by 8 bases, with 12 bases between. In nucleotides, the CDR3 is TGTGCCAGCAGCCAACGTGGGCAGGGAGAAGCTTTCTTT. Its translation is CASSQRGQGEAFF.

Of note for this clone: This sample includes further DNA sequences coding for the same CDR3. This chain's CDR3 is CASSRRGSYNSPLHF. CDR3 bases: TGTGCCAGCAGCCGACGGGGATCCTATAATTCACCCCTCCACTTT. J is TRBJ1-6 and V is TRBV3-1 (or the pseudogene TRBV3-2); D remains ambiguous. V gave up 4 bases and J gave up 1 base, with 8 bases separating them. Germline CDR1 reads LGHDT; CDR2 reads YNNKEL (reference sequence). The CDR3 loop spans 15 amino acids.

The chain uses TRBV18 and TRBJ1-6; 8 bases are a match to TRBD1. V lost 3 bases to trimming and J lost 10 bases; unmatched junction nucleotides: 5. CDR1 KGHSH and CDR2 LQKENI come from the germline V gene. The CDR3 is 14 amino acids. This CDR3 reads CASSPGQVGSPLHF. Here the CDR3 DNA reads TGTGCCAGCTCACCGGGACAGGTTGGATCACCCCTCCACTTT. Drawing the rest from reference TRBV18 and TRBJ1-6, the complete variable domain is NAGVMQNPRHLVRRRGQEARLRCSPMKGHSHVYWYRQLPEEGLKFMVYLQKENIIDESGMPKERFSAEFPKEGPSILRIQQVVRGDSAAYFCASSPGQVGSPLHFGNGTRLTVT.

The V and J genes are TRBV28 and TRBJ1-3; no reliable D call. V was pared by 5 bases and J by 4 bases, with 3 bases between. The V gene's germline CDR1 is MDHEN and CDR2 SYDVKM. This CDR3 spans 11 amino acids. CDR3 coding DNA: TGTGCCAGCAGTCGGGGAAACACCATATATTTT. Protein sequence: CASSRGNTIYF.

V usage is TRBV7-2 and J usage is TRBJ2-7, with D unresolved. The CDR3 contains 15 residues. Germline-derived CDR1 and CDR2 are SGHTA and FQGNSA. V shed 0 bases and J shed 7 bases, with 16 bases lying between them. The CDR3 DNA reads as TGTGCCAGCAGCTTAGCCTCGTCTCCCACCGGGGAGCAGTACTTC. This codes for CASSLASSPTGEQYF.

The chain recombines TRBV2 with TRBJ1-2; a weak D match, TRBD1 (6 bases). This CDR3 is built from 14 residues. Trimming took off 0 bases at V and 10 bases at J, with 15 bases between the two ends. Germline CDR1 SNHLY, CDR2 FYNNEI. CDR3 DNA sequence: TGTGCCAGCAGTGAAGCGCGACAGGTAGCAGACTACACCTTC. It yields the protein CASSEARQVADYTF. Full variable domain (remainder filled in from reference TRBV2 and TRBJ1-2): EPEVTQTPSHQVTQMGQEVILRCVPISNHLYFYWYRQILGQKVEFLVSFYNNEISEKSEIFDDQFSVERPDGSNFTLKIRSTKLEDSAMYFCASSEARQVADYTFGSGTRLTVV.

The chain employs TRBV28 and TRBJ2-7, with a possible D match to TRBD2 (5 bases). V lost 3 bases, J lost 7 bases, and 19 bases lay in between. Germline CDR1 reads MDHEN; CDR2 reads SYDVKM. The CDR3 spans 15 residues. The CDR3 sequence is CASSFGWELAREQYF. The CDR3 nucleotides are TGTGCCAGCAGTTTTGGGTGGGAGTTAGCGCGAGAGCAGTACTTC.

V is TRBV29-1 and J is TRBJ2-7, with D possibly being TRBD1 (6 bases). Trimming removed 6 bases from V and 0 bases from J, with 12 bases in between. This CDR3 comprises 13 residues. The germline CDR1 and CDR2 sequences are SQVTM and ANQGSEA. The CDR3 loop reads CSVRDTSSYEQYF. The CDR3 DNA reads TGCAGCGTGAGGGACACGAGCTCCTACGAGCAGTACTTC.

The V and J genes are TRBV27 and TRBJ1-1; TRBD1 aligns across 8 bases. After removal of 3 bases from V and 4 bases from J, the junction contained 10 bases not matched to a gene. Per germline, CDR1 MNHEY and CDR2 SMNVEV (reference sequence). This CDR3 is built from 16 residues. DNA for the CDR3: TGTGCCAGCAGTTTCCTTGCAGGGGGCGGGGGCACTGAAGCTTTCTTT. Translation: CASSFLAGGGGTEAFF.

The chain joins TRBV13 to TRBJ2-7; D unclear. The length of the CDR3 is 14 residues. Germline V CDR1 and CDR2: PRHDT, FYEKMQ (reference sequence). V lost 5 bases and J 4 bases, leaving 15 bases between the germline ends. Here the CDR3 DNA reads TGTGCCAGCAGCCCCCCGAGTCATAGATACGAGCAGTACTTC. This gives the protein CASSPPSHRYEQYF.

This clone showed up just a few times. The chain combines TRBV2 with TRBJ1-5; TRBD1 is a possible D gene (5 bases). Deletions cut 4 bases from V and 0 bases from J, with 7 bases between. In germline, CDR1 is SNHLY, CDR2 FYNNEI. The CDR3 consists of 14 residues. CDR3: CASSGGDSNQPQHF. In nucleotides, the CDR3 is TGTGCCAGCAGTGGGGGGGATAGCAATCAGCCCCAGCATTTT.

CDR3 coding DNA: TGCAGCGTTGAAGATCGACGACTATCGATCCAAGAGACCCAGTACTTC. It translates to CSVEDRRLSIQETQYF. The chain has TRBV29-1 and TRBJ2-5; TRBD2 is a possible D gene (5 bases). Germline V lookup: CDR1 SQVTM, CDR2 ANQGSEA. V shed 0 bases and J shed 1 base, with 15 bases lying between them. The CDR3 runs to 16 residues.

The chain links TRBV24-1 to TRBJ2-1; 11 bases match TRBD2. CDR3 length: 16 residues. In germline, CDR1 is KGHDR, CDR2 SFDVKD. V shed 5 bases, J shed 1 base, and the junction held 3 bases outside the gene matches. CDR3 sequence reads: CATSVSSGRSYNEQFF. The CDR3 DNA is TGTGCCACCAGTGTATCTAGCGGGAGGTCCTACAATGAGCAGTTCTTC.

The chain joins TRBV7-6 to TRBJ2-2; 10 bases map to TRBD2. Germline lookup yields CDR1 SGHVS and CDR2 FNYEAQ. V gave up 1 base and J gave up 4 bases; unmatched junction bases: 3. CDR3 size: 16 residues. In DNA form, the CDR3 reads TGTGCCAGCAGCTTAGTCGCTAGCGGGAGCACCGGGGAGCTGTTTTTT. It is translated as CASSLVASGSTGELFF. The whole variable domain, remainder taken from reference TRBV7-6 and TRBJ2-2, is GAGVSQSPRYKVTKRGQDVALRCDPISGHVSLYWYRQALGQGPEFLTYFNYEAQQDKSGLPNDRFSAERPEGSISTLTIQRTEQRDSAMYRCASSLVASGSTGELFFGEGSRLTVL.